This T cell receptor beta chain was recovered during a study of human T cells and chemical hapten exposure. Across the study: Throughout the roughly 24-week study, diphenylcyclopropenone was applied weekly to the patients' scalps. Study-wide findings and caveats: In comparison with controls, expanded TCRs gave rise to a significantly larger number of large CDR3 similarity clusters. Expanded TCR counts at PT1 went up together with patch test score, a positive correlation. Every donor had alopecia, and their immune response may therefore differ from healthy people's.

The CDR3 loop spans 14 amino acids. V shed 5 bases and J shed 4 bases, with 14 bases lying between them. MiXCR was run by TCRdb on the RACE reads, yielding one entry per CDR3 protein. The repertoire includes some 71,000 distinct CDR3 sequences, over 8.5% of them detected once, and 1.4% sits in the top ten. In this sample, this clonotype turned up many times. Its target is unknown. Described time point: patch test 3, about 24 weeks after DPC sensitization. Treatment: therapeutic diphenylcyclopropenone sensitization with weekly scalp DPC. The sample here was whole blood, taken in connection with sensitization to the hapten diphenylcyclopropenone (DPC). This sequence originates from a woman between 50 and 59 years old with alopecia areata. Some clones in this sample may be carry-over from other donors' samples. This chain links TRBV12-3 or TRBV12-4 with TRBJ1-1, with D perhaps matching TRBD1 (5 bases). The CDR3 nucleotides are TGTGCCAGCAGTCGACGGTCCCAGGGCACTGAAGCTTTCTTT. Its translation: CASSRRSQGTEAFF.